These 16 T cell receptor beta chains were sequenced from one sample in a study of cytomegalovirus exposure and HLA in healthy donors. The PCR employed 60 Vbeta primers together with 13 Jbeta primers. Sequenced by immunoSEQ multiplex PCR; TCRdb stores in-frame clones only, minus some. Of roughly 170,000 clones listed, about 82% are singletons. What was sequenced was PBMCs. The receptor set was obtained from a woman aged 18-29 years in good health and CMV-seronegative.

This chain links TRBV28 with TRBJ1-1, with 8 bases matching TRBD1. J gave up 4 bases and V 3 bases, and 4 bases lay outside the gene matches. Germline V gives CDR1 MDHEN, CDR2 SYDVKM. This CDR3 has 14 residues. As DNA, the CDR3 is TGTGCCAGCAGTTTCATCGACAGGGGCACTGAAGCTTTCTTT. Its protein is CASSFIDRGTEAFF.

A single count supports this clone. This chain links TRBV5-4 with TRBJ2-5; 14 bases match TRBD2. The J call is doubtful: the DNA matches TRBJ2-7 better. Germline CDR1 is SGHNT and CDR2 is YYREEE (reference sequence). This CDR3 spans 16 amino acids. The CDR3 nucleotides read TGTGCCAGCAGCCCGACTAGCGGGAGGGTTCCCTACGAGCAGTACTTC. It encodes CASSPTSGRVPYEQYF.

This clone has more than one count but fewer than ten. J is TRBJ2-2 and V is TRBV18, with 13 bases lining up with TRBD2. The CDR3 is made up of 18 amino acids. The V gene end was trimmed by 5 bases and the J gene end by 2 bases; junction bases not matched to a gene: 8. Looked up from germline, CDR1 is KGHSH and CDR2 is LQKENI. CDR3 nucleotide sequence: TGTGCCAGCTCAACGGGACTAGCGGGGCGACATAACACCGGGGAGCTGTTTTTT. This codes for CASSTGLAGRHNTGELFF.

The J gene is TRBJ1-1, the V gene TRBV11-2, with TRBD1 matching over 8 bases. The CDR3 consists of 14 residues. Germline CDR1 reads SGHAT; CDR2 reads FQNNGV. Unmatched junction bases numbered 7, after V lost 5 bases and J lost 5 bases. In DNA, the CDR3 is TGTGCCAGCAGCCCGAGGACAGGGTGGACTGAAGCTTTCTTT. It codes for CASSPRTGWTEAFF. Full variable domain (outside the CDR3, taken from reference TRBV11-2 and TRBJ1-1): EAGVAQSPRYKIIEKRQSVAFWCNPISGHATLYWYQQILGQGPKLLIQFQNNGVVDDSQLPKDRFSAERLKGVDSTLKIQPAKLEDSAVYLCASSPRTGWTEAFFGQGTRLTVV.

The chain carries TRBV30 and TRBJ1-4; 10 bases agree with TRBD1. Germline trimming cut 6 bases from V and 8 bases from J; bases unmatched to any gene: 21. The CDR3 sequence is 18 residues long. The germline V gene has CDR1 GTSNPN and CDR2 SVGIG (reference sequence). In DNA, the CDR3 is TGTGCCTGCGCAGAAAACCCAAAATGGACAGGGGGTGAGGAAAAACTGTTTTTT. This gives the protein CACAENPKWTGGEEKLFF.

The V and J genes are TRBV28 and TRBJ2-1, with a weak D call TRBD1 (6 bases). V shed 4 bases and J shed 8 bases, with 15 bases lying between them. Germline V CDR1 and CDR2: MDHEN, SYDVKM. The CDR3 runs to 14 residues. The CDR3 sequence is CASSSGTPFYEQFF. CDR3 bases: TGTGCCAGCAGTTCCGGGACACCGTTTTATGAGCAGTTCTTC.

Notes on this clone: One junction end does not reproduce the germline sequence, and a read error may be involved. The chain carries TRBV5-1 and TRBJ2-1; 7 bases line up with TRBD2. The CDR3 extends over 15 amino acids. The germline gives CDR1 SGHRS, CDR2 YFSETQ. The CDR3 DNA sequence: TGCGCCAGCAGGTTGGGGTCTAGCGGAAACAATGAGCAGTTCTTC. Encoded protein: CASRLGSSGNNEQFF.

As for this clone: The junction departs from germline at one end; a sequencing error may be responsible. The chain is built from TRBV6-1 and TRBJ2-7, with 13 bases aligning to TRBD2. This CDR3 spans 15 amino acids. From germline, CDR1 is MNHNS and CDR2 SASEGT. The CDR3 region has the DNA TGTGCCAGCAGCACTAGCGGGAGGGCCATATACGAGCAGCACTTC. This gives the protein CASSTSGRAIYEQHF.

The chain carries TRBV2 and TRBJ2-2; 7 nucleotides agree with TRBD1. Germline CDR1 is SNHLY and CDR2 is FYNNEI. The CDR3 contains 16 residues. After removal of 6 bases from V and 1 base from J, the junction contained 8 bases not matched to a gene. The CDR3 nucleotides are TGTGCCAGCAGCGATCCGGGACAGAAGAACACCGGGGAGCTGTTTTTT. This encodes CASSDPGQKNTGELFF.

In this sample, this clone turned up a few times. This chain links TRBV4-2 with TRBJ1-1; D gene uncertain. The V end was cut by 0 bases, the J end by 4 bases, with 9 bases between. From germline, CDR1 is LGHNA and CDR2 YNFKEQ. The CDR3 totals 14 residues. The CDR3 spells CASSQDFGVTEAFF. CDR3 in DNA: TGTGCCAGCAGCCAAGATTTCGGGGTCACTGAAGCTTTCTTT.

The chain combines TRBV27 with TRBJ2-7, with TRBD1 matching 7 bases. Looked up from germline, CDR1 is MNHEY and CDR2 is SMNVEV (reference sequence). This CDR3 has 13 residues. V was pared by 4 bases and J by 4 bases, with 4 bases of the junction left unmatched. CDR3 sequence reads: CASSSATGYEQYF. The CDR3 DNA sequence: TGTGCCAGCAGTTCCGCGACAGGGTACGAGCAGTACTTC.

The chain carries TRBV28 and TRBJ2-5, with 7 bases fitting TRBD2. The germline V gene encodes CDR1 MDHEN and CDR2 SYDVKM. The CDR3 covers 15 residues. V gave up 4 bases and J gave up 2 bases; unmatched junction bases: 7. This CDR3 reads CASSSGGSGQETQYF. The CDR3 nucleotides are TGTGCCAGCAGTTCGGGGGGTAGCGGACAAGAGACCCAGTACTTC.

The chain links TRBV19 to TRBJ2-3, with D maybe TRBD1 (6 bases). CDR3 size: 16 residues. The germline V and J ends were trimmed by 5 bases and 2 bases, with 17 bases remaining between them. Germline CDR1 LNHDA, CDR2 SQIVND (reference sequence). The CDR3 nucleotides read TGTGCCAGTAGTTATTTCCACCGGGACACCACAGATACGCAGTATTTT. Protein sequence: CASSYFHRDTTDTQYF.

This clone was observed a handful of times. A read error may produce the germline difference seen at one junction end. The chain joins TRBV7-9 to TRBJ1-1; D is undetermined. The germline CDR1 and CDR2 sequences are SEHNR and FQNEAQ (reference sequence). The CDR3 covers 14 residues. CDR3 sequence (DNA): TGTTCCAGCAGCTTAGCGTTGTTAGGGAGAGAAGCTTTCTTT. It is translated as CSSSLALLGREAFF.

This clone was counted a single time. The CDR3 nucleotides read TGTGCCAGCAGTTTTGGGGGAGGGGAGACCCAGTACTTC. Protein: CASSFGGGETQYF. The rearrangement joins TRBV6-6 to TRBJ2-5; 7 positions agree with TRBD2. Germline V gene lookup returns CDR1 MNHNY and CDR2 SVGAGI (reference sequence). V lost 4 bases to trimming and J lost 5 bases; unmatched junction nucleotides: 4. The CDR3 runs to 13 residues.

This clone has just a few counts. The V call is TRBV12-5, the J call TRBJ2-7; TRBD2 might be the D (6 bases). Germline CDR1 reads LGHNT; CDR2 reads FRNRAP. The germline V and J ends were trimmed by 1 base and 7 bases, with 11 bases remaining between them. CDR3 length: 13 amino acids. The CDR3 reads CASGLDAGWEQYF. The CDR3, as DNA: TGTGCTAGTGGTTTGGATGCGGGGTGGGAGCAGTACTTC.